Shown below are 10 T cell receptor beta chains from a single sample sequenced in a study of T cell repertoires in cytomegalovirus infection. TCRdb itself ran the reads through MiXCR, one entry per CDR3 protein. The sample lists around 450,000 distinct CDR3 sequences, roughly a third occurring once. Sample: PBMCs. These TCRs come from a human donor in good health (CMV status not recorded). Some clones in this sample may be carry-over from other donors' samples.

The chain recombines TRBV7-8 with TRBJ2-5; weak D call: TRBD2 (6 bases). This CDR3 comprises 16 residues. Between the trimmed V and J ends, which lost 4 bases and 2 bases, there was a span of 17 bases. The V gene's germline CDR1 is SGHVS and CDR2 FQNEAQ. In DNA, the CDR3 is TGTGCCAGCAGCTCGGAGGGGAGCGGAGAACAAGAGACCCAGTACTTC. As protein: CASSSEGSGEQETQYF.

Points on this clonotype: One end of the junction varies from germline; a read error may be responsible. This rearrangement joins TRBV12-3 or TRBV12-4 to TRBJ2-1; no clear D gene. The length of the CDR3 is 16 residues. CDR3 amino acids: CASRGGDQFSYKEQFF. CDR3 nucleotide sequence: TGTGCCAGCAGGGGCGGTGACCAATTCTCCTACAAGGAGCAGTTCTTC.

This clonotype was observed many times. J is TRBJ2-1 and V is TRBV7-2; D possibly corresponds to TRBD2 (6 bases). CDR1 is SGHTA, CDR2 FQGNSA, per germline. The CDR3 covers 17 residues. Trimming took off 3 bases at V and 0 bases at J, with 15 bases between the two ends. Here the CDR3 DNA reads TGTGCCAGCAGCTTGAGTCTTCGGGGGAGCTCCTACAATGAGCAGTTCTTC. Translated, it gives CASSLSLRGSSYNEQFF.

This clonotype was detected ten times or more. The gene calls are TRBV7-2 and TRBJ1-1; 9 nucleotides match TRBD1. The germline V gene encodes CDR1 SGHTA and CDR2 FQGNSA. The CDR3 has 14 amino acids. J gave up 5 bases and V 4 bases, and 5 bases lay outside the gene matches. CDR3 loop: CASSWGDRVTEAFF. The CDR3 DNA sequence: TGTGCCAGCAGCTGGGGGGACAGGGTGACTGAAGCTTTCTTT.

This clonotype was seen repeatedly, ten times or more. The chain employs TRBV20-1 and TRBJ2-5; D call uncertain. CDR1 and CDR2 (germline): DFQATT, SNEGSKA (reference sequence). V shed 3 bases and J shed 5 bases, with 16 bases lying between them. The CDR3 totals 14 residues. For the CDR3, the DNA is TGCAGTGCTAGCGTGGCCGGCGTTTGGGAGACCCAGTACTTC. Translated, it gives CSASVAGVWETQYF.

This chain connects TRBV5-4 to TRBJ1-2; tentative D call: TRBD1 (5 bases). The CDR3 length is 16 residues. With 3 bases removed from V and 2 bases from J, the gap between germline ends came to 17 bases. The germline V gene has CDR1 SGHNT and CDR2 YYREEE (reference sequence). The CDR3 protein is CASSSKAGKGNYGYTF. The CDR3 DNA follows: TGTGCCAGCAGCTCCAAAGCAGGGAAGGGGAACTATGGCTACACCTTC.

This clonotype was seen only once. One end of the junction does not line up with germline, which may come from a read error. The chain links TRBV7-9 to TRBJ1-5, with D unclear. The CDR3 sequence is 14 residues long. The germline V gene has CDR1 SEHNR and CDR2 FQNEAQ (reference sequence). The CDR3 region has the DNA TGTGCCAGCAGCCTGGATATTAGCAATCAACCCCATCCTTTT. This codes for CASSLDISNQPHPF. Based on the CDR3 plus reference TRBV7-9 and TRBJ1-5, the full variable domain is DTGVSQNPRHKITKRGQNVTFRCDPISEHNRLYWYRQTLGQGPEFLTYFQNEAQLEKSRLLSDRFSAERPKGSFSTLEIQRTEQGDSAMYLCASSLDISNQPHPFGDGTRLSIL.

The J gene is TRBJ2-3, the V gene TRBV20-1; D is undetermined. The ends were cut back, 1 base at V and 3 bases at J, with 2 bases in the middle. The CDR3 length is 11 residues. The germline V gene encodes CDR1 DFQATT and CDR2 SNEGSKA (reference sequence). CDR3 nucleotides: TGCAGTGCTAGAGGGACAGATACGCAGTATTTT. Translation: CSARGTDTQYF.

This clonotype occurred many times. The genes are TRBV7-6 and TRBJ2-1; possibly TRBD1 or TRBD2 for D (6 bases each). This CDR3 spans 16 amino acids. CDR1 is SGHVS, CDR2 FNYEAQ, per germline. Deletions cut 0 bases from V and 6 bases from J, with 15 bases between. The CDR3 bases are TGTGCCAGCAGCTTAGCCCTTCCGGGGGCTGGCAATGAGCAGTTCTTC. Translated: CASSLALPGAGNEQFF.

This chain uses TRBV5-4 with TRBJ1-1; no clear D gene. Germline CDR1 is SGHNT and CDR2 is YYREEE (reference sequence). The CDR3 is 13 residues long. V lost 4 bases to trimming and J lost 7 bases, with 14 bases between them. CDR3 in amino acids: CASSPRGSDEAFF. CDR3 DNA sequence: TGTGCCAGCAGCCCCCGAGGGTCAGATGAAGCTTTCTTT. Supplemented by reference TRBV5-4 and TRBJ1-1, the full variable domain reads ETGVTQSPTHLIKTRGQQVTLRCSSQSGHNTVSWYQQALGQGPQFIFQYYREEENGRGNFPPRFSGLQFPNYSSELNVNALELDDSALYLCASSPRGSDEAFFGQGTRLTVV.